These T cell receptor beta chains were read from a single sample in a study of cytomegalovirus exposure and HLA in healthy donors. TCRdb's table, derived via immunoSEQ multiplex PCR, lists solely in-frame clones and lacks some. In the table there are 150,000 or so clones, over 80% of which are singletons. Specimen: PBMCs. All receptors come from a woman aged 30 to 39 in good health and CMV-seropositive. CDR3s include the opening cysteine and the closing phenylalanine or tryptophan. Fields, in order: V gene, CDR3 length, clone size, D gene, J gene, CDR3 protein, CDR3 DNA. The D gene is left open where the match is weak. Part of the rows lack a size; the others show once, few, many or a class for expanded clones.

TRBV28,16,.,.,TRBJ2-7,CASSTRGAGSTYEQYF,TGTGCCAGCAGTACAAGAGGTGCCGGGAGTACCTACGAGCAGTACTTC
TRBV27,13,.,.,TRBJ1-5,CASSFHGNQPQHF,TGTGCCAGCAGTTTTCACGGGAATCAGCCCCAGCATTTT
TRBV2,11,few,.,TRBJ2-2,CATTNTGELFF,TGTGCCACAACGAACACCGGGGAGCTGTTTTTT
TRBV2,14,.,.,TRBJ1-1,CASHTGGSGTEAFF,TGTGCCAGTCATACGGGGGGGTCAGGGACTGAAGCTTTCTTT
TRBV5-1,14,.,.,TRBJ2-7,CASRQASSPYEQYF,TGCGCCAGCCGACAGGCCTCCTCTCCCTACGAGCAGTACTTC
TRBV4-2,18,.,TRBD2,TRBJ2-3,CASSQVTRGSGDTDTQYF,TGTGCCAGCAGCCAAGTCACTCGGGGTAGCGGGGACACAGATACGCAGTATTTT
TRBV6-6,14,.,TRBD1,TRBJ1-1,CASSSGQGDTEAFF,TGTGCCAGCAGTTCAGGACAGGGTGACACTGAAGCTTTCTTT
TRBV21-1,15,once,.,TRBJ2-7,CASSKAWALSNEQYF,TGTGCCAGCAGCAAAGCTTGGGCTCTTTCCAACGAGCAGTACTTC
TRBV7-6,19,.,TRBD2,TRBJ2-3,CASSLRAAGLAGGTDTQYF,TGTGCCAGCAGCTTACGGGCCGCCGGACTAGCGGGGGGCACAGATACGCAGTATTTT
TRBV10-1,17,once,TRBD2,TRBJ2-1,CASRRVASGVSEDEQFF,TGCGCCAGCAGGAGGGTTGCTAGCGGGGTCTCGGAGGATGAGCAGTTCTTC
TRBV29-1,12,.,.,TRBJ2-5,CSVTRVGETQYF,TGCAGCGTAACCAGGGTGGGTGAGACCCAGTACTTC
TRBV4-1,16,.,TRBD2,TRBJ2-7,CASSQDSGTTAYEQYF,TGCGCCAGCAGCCAAGACTCCGGGACTACAGCCTACGAGCAGTACTTC